This passage covers 27 T cell receptor beta chains from one sample sequenced in a study of T-cell reconstitution after alpha-beta-depleted transplantation in children. Preparation of the TCRbeta library involved a method that used unique molecular identifiers. TCRdb used MiXCR to reprocess the PCR reads, holding one entry per CDR3 protein. The repertoire includes some 830,000 distinct CDR3 sequences, approximately 15% of them detected once, and approximately 5% sits in the top ten. The sequences come from PBMCs, mostly from graft donor cells, collected 360 days after TCRalphabeta/CD19-depleted stem cell transplant. These receptors were taken from a male patient between 5 and 17 years old who had a stem cell transplant for acute lymphoblastic leukemia, so the T cells may come from the graft donor.

This clonotype occurred a few times. The chain is built from TRBV7-7 and TRBJ2-2; weak D call: TRBD2 (5 bases). V lost 3 bases, J lost 0 bases, and 8 bases lay in between. The CDR3 is 15 amino acids. Germline CDR1 is SSHAT and CDR2 is FNYEAQ (reference sequence). The CDR3 region has the DNA TGTGCCAGCAGCTTTTCGGGGTCGAACACCGGGGAGCTGTTTTTT. Translating it yields CASSFSGSNTGELFF.

This clonotype occurred a few times. The chain is built from TRBV6-1 and TRBJ1-4, with 7 bases matching TRBD1. The CDR3 has 16 residues. Trimming cost V 4 bases and J 0 bases; bases outside gene matches: 5. CDR1 MNHNS and CDR2 SASEGT come from the germline V gene. In DNA form, the CDR3 reads TGTGCCAGCAGTGGGGGACAGTTTCCAACTAATGAAAAACTGTTTTTT. It specifies CASSGGQFPTNEKLFF.

This clonotype was seen at least ten times. The CDR3 sequence is CAIRTDGDTDTQYF. CDR3 bases: TGTGCCATCAGGACGGACGGTGACACAGATACGCAGTATTTT. The V call is TRBV10-3, the J call TRBJ2-3, with D unclear. V shed 6 bases and J shed 2 bases, with 12 bases lying between them. This CDR3 spans 14 amino acids. Germline V gene data show CDR1 as ENHRY and CDR2 as SYGVKD.

The rearrangement joins TRBV18 to TRBJ1-1; weak D call: TRBD1 (6 bases). CDR1 KGHSH and CDR2 LQKENI come from the germline V gene. Between the trimmed V and J ends, which lost 5 bases and 6 bases, there was a span of 16 bases. This CDR3 has 14 residues. CDR3: CASSLQGISPEAFF. The CDR3, as DNA: TGTGCCAGCTCATTACAGGGTATCAGCCCTGAAGCTTTCTTT.

This clonotype was seen at least ten times. This sequence joins TRBV20-1 and TRBJ2-1; maybe TRBD2 (6 bases). The V gene's germline CDR1 is DFQATT and CDR2 SNEGSKA (reference sequence). The ends were cut back, 6 bases at V and 5 bases at J, with 17 bases in the middle. The CDR3 sequence is 14 residues long. The CDR3 region is CSAGTPAWNNEQFF. CDR3 nucleotides: TGCAGTGCCGGGACTCCAGCGTGGAACAATGAGCAGTTCTTC.

The rearrangement joins TRBV5-1 to TRBJ2-3, with TRBD2 as a possible D gene (5 bases). Germline CDR1 and CDR2: SGHRS and YFSETQ. Trimming took off 4 bases at V and 6 bases at J, with 15 bases between the two ends. The CDR3 covers 14 residues. This CDR3 is CASSPDLAPDTQYF. The CDR3 region has the DNA TGCGCCAGCAGCCCGGATCTAGCTCCCGATACGCAGTATTTT. Supplemented by reference TRBV5-1 and TRBJ2-3, the full variable domain reads KAGVTQTPRYLIKTRGQQVTLSCSPISGHRSVSWYQQTPGQGLQFLFEYFSETQRNKGNFPGRFSGRQFSNSRSEMNVSTLELGDSALYLCASSPDLAPDTQYFGPGTRLTVL.

The J gene is TRBJ2-7, the V gene TRBV12-3 or TRBV12-4; D gene ambiguous. The CDR3 runs 15 residues. The V end was cut by 3 bases, the J end by 0 bases, with 12 bases between. The CDR3 here is CASSFRDISSYEQYF. The DNA of the CDR3 is TGTGCCAGCAGTTTTAGGGATATAAGCTCCTACGAGCAGTACTTC.

The genes are TRBV5-1 and TRBJ2-4; the D is unclear. There are 15 residues in the CDR3. Trimming removed 4 bases from V and 1 base from J, with 12 bases in between. Germline assignment: CDR1 SGHRS and CDR2 YFSETQ. In DNA form, the CDR3 reads TGCGCCAGCAGCGTTGGTGGGTATGCCAAAAACATTCAGTACTTC. Amino acid sequence: CASSVGGYAKNIQYF.

The V and J genes are TRBV20-1 and TRBJ2-5; 7 bases align to TRBD2. This CDR3 has 16 residues. Per germline, CDR1 DFQATT and CDR2 SNEGSKA (reference sequence). After removal of 1 base from V and 1 base from J, the junction contained 9 bases not matched to a gene. The CDR3 region is CSARVPYSGPQETQYF. CDR3 sequence (DNA): TGCAGTGCTAGAGTCCCGTATAGCGGGCCCCAAGAGACCCAGTACTTC.

Only one count was recorded for this clonotype. The genes are TRBV7-3 and TRBJ2-5, with 12 bases lining up with TRBD1. Germline values: CDR1 SGHTA, CDR2 FQGTGA. The CDR3 extends over 17 amino acids. The V and J ends lost 3 bases and 2 bases, in that order; junction bases with no gene match: 7. The CDR3 spells CASSFGTGGIGQETQYF. CDR3 sequence (DNA): TGTGCCAGCAGCTTCGGGACAGGGGGCATTGGGCAAGAGACCCAGTACTTC.

J is TRBJ2-1 and V is TRBV7-8; weak D call: TRBD2 (5 bases). From germline, CDR1 is SGHVS and CDR2 FQNEAQ. The CDR3 totals 16 residues. V was shortened by 1 base and J by 8 bases, with 18 bases between the two germline ends. CDR3 nucleotides: TGTGCCAGCAGCTTAGTTAGTTTAGCGTTCACAGATGAGCAGTTCTTC. Protein product: CASSLVSLAFTDEQFF.

This clonotype has a single count. The rearrangement uses TRBV5-4 and TRBJ1-5; 7 bases agree with TRBD1. The germline V gene encodes CDR1 SGHNT and CDR2 YYREEE (reference sequence). V shed 2 bases and J 6 bases; nucleotides not matched to a gene: 5. The CDR3 runs to 14 residues. CDR3 amino acids: CASSLRGGVQPQHF. CDR3 sequence (DNA): TGTGCCAGCAGCTTAAGAGGGGGCGTTCAGCCCCAGCATTTT.

The chain combines TRBV5-1 with TRBJ2-5; TRBD1 is a possible D gene (5 bases). This CDR3 has 15 residues. The germline CDR1 and CDR2 sequences are SGHRS and YFSETQ. V gave up 0 bases and J gave up 4 bases, with 13 bases separating them. The CDR3 region is CASSLEGWQRETQYF. The CDR3 region has the DNA TGCGCCAGCAGCTTGGAGGGGTGGCAGCGAGAGACCCAGTACTTC. The whole variable domain, remainder taken from reference TRBV5-1 and TRBJ2-5, is KAGVTQTPRYLIKTRGQQVTLSCSPISGHRSVSWYQQTPGQGLQFLFEYFSETQRNKGNFPGRFSGRQFSNSRSEMNVSTLELGDSALYLCASSLEGWQRETQYFGPGTRLLVL.

V gene TRBV7-2 combines with J gene TRBJ2-7; 9 bases line up with TRBD2. CDR3 size: 14 residues. V lost 8 bases and J lost 3; bases outside the gene matches: 8. Germline CDR1 SGHTA, CDR2 FQGNSA. CDR3 sequence: CASRGGTSNYEQYF. As DNA, the CDR3 is TGTGCCAGCCGGGGGGGGACTAGCAACTACGAGCAGTACTTC.

This clonotype showed up many times. This chain links TRBV13 with TRBJ2-2; 10 bases fit TRBD2. Germline CDR1 is PRHDT and CDR2 is FYEKMQ (reference sequence). After removal of 10 bases from V and 3 bases from J, the junction contained 14 bases not matched to a gene. CDR3 size: 17 residues. The DNA for the CDR3 is TGTGCCACAGATCGCGGGGCTAGCGGGAGTCACACCGGGGAGCTGTTTTTT. As protein: CATDRGASGSHTGELFF.

The CDR3 bases are TGTGCCAGCACGGCCTCTGGGGCCAACGTCCTGACTTTC. Translation gives CASTASGANVLTF. The chain employs TRBV6-6 and TRBJ2-6, with D unresolved. Germline V gene lookup returns CDR1 MNHNY and CDR2 SVGAGI (reference sequence). Trimming took off 7 bases at V and 0 bases at J, with 4 bases between the two ends. The CDR3 consists of 13 residues.

V gene TRBV6-1 combines with J gene TRBJ2-1; D may correspond to TRBD1 or TRBD2 (5 bases each). Per germline, CDR1 MNHNS and CDR2 SASEGT. Trimming took off 6 bases at V and 2 bases at J, with 14 bases between the two ends. CDR3 length: 15 residues. The CDR3 loop reads CASRPRDGPYNEQFF. DNA of the CDR3: TGTGCCAGCAGGCCTCGGGACGGACCCTACAATGAGCAGTTCTTC.

This clonotype was observed a handful of times. The chain carries TRBV6-5 and TRBJ1-2; 10 nucleotides match TRBD1. The CDR3 is 14 residues long. The V segment lost 2 bases and the J segment 5 bases; nucleotides outside the gene matches: 2. The germline CDR1 and CDR2 sequences are MNHEY and SVGAGI. CDR3 nucleotide sequence: TGTGCCAGCAGTTACGGGACAGGGGTGTATGGCTACACCTTC. Its translation: CASSYGTGVYGYTF.

V usage is TRBV11-2 and J usage is TRBJ2-5, with 7 bases fitting TRBD1. Germline V gene data show CDR1 as SGHAT and CDR2 as FQNNGV. The CDR3 runs to 15 residues. The V segment lost 4 bases and the J segment 0 bases; nucleotides outside the gene matches: 5. Here the CDR3 DNA reads TGTGCCAGCAGCTCCGGAGACAGGGACCAAGAGACCCAGTACTTC. It specifies CASSSGDRDQETQYF.

Only a few counts were recorded for this clonotype. The V and J genes are TRBV7-9 and TRBJ2-5; D is perhaps TRBD1 or TRBD2 (6 bases each). This CDR3 has 17 amino acids. Trimming stripped 3 bases from V and 4 bases from J, with 21 bases between. Germline V gives CDR1 SEHNR, CDR2 FQNEAQ (reference sequence). CDR3 nucleotides: TGTGCCAGCAGCTTTGGCGATCCGGGGGCCGGGCGAGAGACCCAGTACTTC. Translation gives CASSFGDPGAGRETQYF.

This chain connects TRBV4-1 to TRBJ2-1, with D perhaps matching TRBD2 (6 bases). The CDR3 contains 15 residues. The germline CDR1 and CDR2 sequences are MGHRA and YSYEKL. Deletions cut 1 base from V and 3 bases from J, with 10 bases between. This CDR3 is CASSQVGRIYNEQFF. Here the CDR3 DNA reads TGCGCCAGCAGCCAAGTCGGGAGAATCTACAATGAGCAGTTCTTC.

This clonotype occurred a few times. The V gene is TRBV3-1, the J gene TRBJ2-1; D is ambiguous. The CDR3 runs to 12 residues. The germline V gene encodes CDR1 LGHDT and CDR2 YNNKEL (reference sequence). Trimming cost V 1 base and J 11 bases, with 9 bases left between them. CDR3 amino acids: CASSQVPPKQFF. The CDR3 DNA reads as TGTGCCAGCAGCCAAGTTCCTCCCAAGCAGTTCTTC.

In its sample, this clonotype was seen a few times. This rearrangement joins TRBV4-1 to TRBJ2-4; TRBD1 aligns across 7 bases. The V gene's germline CDR1 is MGHRA and CDR2 YSYEKL. With V trimmed by 2 bases and J by 2 bases, 6 bases remained unmatched. The CDR3 extends over 16 amino acids. The CDR3 nucleotides are TGCGCCAGCAGCCAACCGGCGACAGGGTCCAAAAACATTCAGTACTTC. It specifies CASSQPATGSKNIQYF.

Only a few counts were recorded for this clonotype. The chain employs TRBV6-1 and TRBJ1-5; maybe TRBD1 (5 bases). There are 16 residues in the CDR3. Germline assignment: CDR1 MNHNS and CDR2 SASEGT. V was cut by 4 bases and J by 5 bases, with 18 bases left in between. In DNA form, the CDR3 reads TGTGCCAGCAGTGCACCATGGGCAGGGAAGGATCAGCCCCAGCATTTT. Amino acids: CASSAPWAGKDQPQHF.

This clonotype has just one count. This could be a read error, since a much larger clone is one nucleotide away. V is TRBV5-1 and J is TRBJ2-1; 14 nucleotides match TRBD2. Germline V gene lookup returns CDR1 SGHRS and CDR2 YFSETQ. This CDR3 comprises 16 residues. In nucleotides, the CDR3 is TGCGCCAGCAGCAGCCAGGGACTAGCGGGAGTCAATGAGCAGTCCTTC. This sequence encodes CASSSQGLAGVNEQSF.

This clonotype was recorded many times. The chain combines TRBV19 with TRBJ2-7; 8 nucleotides line up with TRBD1. Germline V gene lookup returns CDR1 LNHDA and CDR2 SQIVND (reference sequence). V gave up 6 bases and J gave up 1 base; unmatched junction bases: 2. The length of the CDR3 is 13 residues. CDR3 residues: CASSDRGSYEQYF. CDR3 DNA sequence: TGTGCCAGTAGCGACAGGGGATCCTACGAGCAGTACTTC.

This CDR3 is CASSLPGHWAYEQYF. The DNA for the CDR3 is TGTGCCAGCAGTTTGCCGGGACATTGGGCCTACGAGCAGTACTTC. The chain employs TRBV12-3 or TRBV12-4 and TRBJ2-7; the D gene is possibly TRBD1 (6 bases). The CDR3 totals 15 residues. Trimming left V 3 bases short and J 2 bases short, with 14 bases between.